These 23 T cell receptor beta chains were sequenced from one sample in a study of identifying expanded T cells in peripheral blood. Data came from immunoSEQ multiplex PCR; TCRdb stores just in-frame clones and leaves some out. This sample yields 51,000 or so clones, of which around 82% are seen a single time; about 15% belongs to the top ten. The sequenced material came from blood. The receptor source for this set is a person aged 18 to 75 in good health.

The V gene is TRBV30, the J gene TRBJ1-1; D gene uncertain. The CDR3 loop spans 12 amino acids. Germline V gives CDR1 GTSNPN, CDR2 SVGIG (reference sequence). V was pared by 8 bases and J by 10 bases, with 20 bases between. The CDR3: CARSLIGPSAFF. The CDR3 bases are TGTGCCCGATCGTTAATTGGGCCTTCAGCTTTCTTT.

CDR3: CASSLTTGTDIYGYTF. CDR3 sequence (DNA): TGTGCCAGCAGCCTAACCACCGGGACAGACATCTATGGCTACACCTTC. This chain links TRBV16 with TRBJ1-2; TRBD1 agrees at 7 bases. The CDR3 covers 16 residues. The ends lost 4 bases at V and 4 bases at J; junction bases unmatched: 12. CDR1 is KGHSY and CDR2 is FQNENV in the germline V gene.

This clone came up a few times. The chain combines TRBV19 with TRBJ2-2; possible D gene TRBD1, 5 bases. V lost 6 bases and J lost 7, with 18 bases in between. The length of the CDR3 is 15 residues. Germline V gene data show CDR1 as LNHDA and CDR2 as SQIVND (reference sequence). CDR3 sequence: CASSKGAARRGELFF. The CDR3 DNA follows: TGTGCCAGTAGCAAAGGGGCGGCCCGTCGCGGGGAGCTGTTTTTT.

The V call is TRBV19, the J call TRBJ2-2; tentatively, D is TRBD1 or TRBD2 (5 bases each). Trimming left V 7 bases short and J 0 bases short, with 18 bases between. The CDR3 runs 17 residues. Germline CDR1 is LNHDA and CDR2 is SQIVND (reference sequence). The CDR3 sequence: CASTDLGTSTNTGELFF. The CDR3 nucleotides are TGTGCCAGTACCGATCTAGGGACGTCGACGAACACCGGGGAGCTGTTTTTT.

The rearrangement links TRBV5-6 to TRBJ1-2, with 7 bases fitting TRBD1. This CDR3 is 14 amino acids long. Germline CDR1 and CDR2: SGHDT and YYEEEE. After removal of 4 bases from V and 3 bases from J, the junction contained 6 bases not matched to a gene. CDR3 DNA: TGTGCCAGCAGCCGAGGGACAGTCGACTATGGCTACACCTTC. Translated: CASSRGTVDYGYTF. The variable domain in full, with the rest retrieved from reference TRBV5-6 and TRBJ1-2, is DAGVTQSPTHLIKTRGQQVTLRCSPKSGHDTVSWYQQALGQGPQFIFQYYEEEERQRGNFPDRFSGHQFPNYSSELNVNALLLGDSALYLCASSRGTVDYGYTFGSGTRLTVV.

This chain uses TRBV6-1 with TRBJ2-3, with a tentative D call TRBD1 (5 bases). Trimming shortened V by 3 bases and J by 14 bases, and 18 bases separated the two germline ends. Looked up from germline, CDR1 is MNHNS and CDR2 is SASEGT. The CDR3 spans 13 residues. CDR3: CASSDQAKQDRYF. In DNA form, the CDR3 reads TGTGCCAGCAGTGACCAGGCAAAACAGGACCGGTATTTT.

The chain carries TRBV5-1 and TRBJ2-5; TRBD2 agrees at 12 bases. Germline V gene data show CDR1 as SGHRS and CDR2 as YFSETQ. The CDR3 has 17 residues. The trim removed 0 bases at V and 6 bases at J, leaving 9 bases unmatched. Written as DNA, the CDR3 is TGCGCCAGCAGCTTGGAACTAGCGGGGGGACCTGGTAAGACCCAGTACTTC. Its protein product is CASSLELAGGPGKTQYF.

The rearrangement joins TRBV30 to TRBJ2-7; tentative D call: TRBD1 (5 bases). This CDR3 contains 13 residues. V was shortened by 0 bases and J by 5 bases, with 11 bases between the two germline ends. Looked up from germline, CDR1 is GTSNPN and CDR2 is SVGIG (reference sequence). CDR3 in amino acids: CAWSVGDGDEQYV. The CDR3 nucleotides are TGTGCCTGGAGTGTAGGGGATGGCGACGAGCAGTACGTC.

This rearrangement joins TRBV6-1 to TRBJ2-7; the D gene is possibly TRBD2 (5 bases). CDR1 and CDR2 from the germline V gene are MNHNS and SASEGT. Trimming took off 5 bases at V and 0 bases at J, with 8 bases between the two ends. The CDR3 runs to 13 residues. CDR3: CASSSTSSYEQYV. CDR3 nucleotides: TGTGCCAGCAGTTCTACTAGCTCCTACGAGCAGTACGTC.

The J gene is TRBJ2-3, the V gene TRBV18; the D gene is possibly TRBD2 (5 bases). Trimming removed 0 bases from V and 5 bases from J, with 15 bases in between. Per the germline V gene, CDR1 is KGHSH and CDR2 is LQKENI. The CDR3 contains 16 residues. The CDR3 reads CASSPPPLRVKDTQYF. In nucleotides, the CDR3 is TGTGCCAGCTCACCACCTCCATTGAGGGTTAAAGATACGCAGTATTTT.

V usage is TRBV9 and J usage is TRBJ2-5; 10 bases are a match to TRBD2. CDR3 length equals 16 residues. The J segment lost 0 bases and the V segment lost 0 bases, leaving 2 bases of the junction unmatched. CDR1 is SGDLS and CDR2 is YYNGEE in the germline V gene. The CDR3: CASSVVAGGDQETQYF. CDR3 sequence (DNA): TGTGCCAGCAGCGTAGTAGCGGGGGGTGACCAAGAGACCCAGTACTTC.

This clone showed up just a few times. V is TRBV29-1 and J is TRBJ2-5; no clear D gene. This CDR3 comprises 13 residues. The ends were cut back, 4 bases at V and 7 bases at J, with 16 bases in the middle. Per the germline V gene, CDR1 is SQVTM and CDR2 is ANQGSEA. The DNA for the CDR3 is TGCAGCGTTGCCGAAATTCAAGCGCTGACCCAGTACTTC. It codes for CSVAEIQALTQYF.

J is TRBJ2-5 and V is TRBV4-1; TRBD2 aligns across 7 bases. Looked up from germline, CDR1 is MGHRA and CDR2 is YSYEKL. CDR3 length: 14 amino acids. V trimming: 6 bases; J trimming: 7 bases; junction bases outside the gene matches: 11. The CDR3 bases are TGCGCCAGCAGAGCCGCGGGGGAGGGGATGACCCAGTACTTC. It yields the protein CASRAAGEGMTQYF.

The CDR3 DNA is TGCGCCAGCCGCCCCTTGGGGGGGATCACTGAAGCTTTCTTT. It translates to CASRPLGGITEAFF. The chain has TRBV5-1 and TRBJ1-1, with D perhaps TRBD1 (5 bases). The CDR3 consists of 14 residues. Germline-derived CDR1 and CDR2 are SGHRS and YFSETQ. V was clipped by 7 bases and J by 4 bases, with 17 bases between them.

Only one count was recorded for this clone. This chain uses TRBV2 with TRBJ1-4, with 8 bases matching TRBD1. Germline trimming cut 5 bases from V and 13 bases from J; bases unmatched to any gene: 6. From germline, CDR1 is SNHLY and CDR2 FYNNEI. The CDR3 contains 12 residues. CDR3: CASSTRGRGLFF. CDR3 coding DNA: TGTGCCAGCAGTACCAGGGGGCGCGGACTGTTTTTT.

This clone was found a few times. The CDR3 sequence is CASSSGAREGYGYTF. The DNA for the CDR3 is TGTGCCAGCAGTTCGGGAGCACGGGAGGGCTATGGCTACACCTTC. This chain joins TRBV27 and TRBJ1-2; no clear D. The CDR3 sequence is 15 residues long. With 4 bases removed from V and 4 bases from J, the gap between germline ends came to 16 bases. From germline, CDR1 is MNHEY and CDR2 SMNVEV (reference sequence).

The chain combines TRBV7-8 with TRBJ1-2; D is possibly TRBD1 (5 bases). Trimming pared 5 bases from V and 5 bases from J, leaving 18 bases between. CDR1 and CDR2 (germline): SGHVS, FQNEAQ. CDR3 size: 15 residues. The CDR3 spells CASSKRGDLNYGYTF. The CDR3 DNA sequence: TGTGCCAGCAGCAAACGGGGGGACTTGAATTATGGCTACACCTTC.

This clone was observed a few times. The rearrangement joins TRBV7-2 to TRBJ2-3; 7 nucleotides align to TRBD2. The CDR3 contains 14 residues. V lost 7 bases and J lost 6; bases outside the gene matches: 10. Germline V gives CDR1 SGHTA, CDR2 FQGNSA. The CDR3 loop is CASTKVGGGDTQYF. Written as DNA, the CDR3 is TGTGCCAGCACCAAGGTTGGCGGGGGTGATACGCAGTATTTT.

The chain employs TRBV30 and TRBJ2-1, with 14 positions matching TRBD2. The ends lost 5 bases at V and 9 bases at J; junction bases unmatched: 6. The germline CDR1 and CDR2 sequences are GTSNPN and SVGIG (reference sequence). CDR3 length: 14 amino acids. The CDR3 DNA is TGTGCCTGGGGAGCCGGACTAGCGGGAGGTGAGCAGTTCTTC. It is translated as CAWGAGLAGGEQFF.

This clone has only a few counts. V and J are TRBV29-1 and TRBJ1-2; no definite D call. This CDR3 comprises 13 residues. In germline, CDR1 is SQVTM, CDR2 ANQGSEA. V dropped 2 bases and J dropped 6 bases, with 13 bases sitting between them. The CDR3 here is CSVEYVGLHGYTF. DNA for the CDR3: TGCAGCGTTGAATATGTAGGGCTTCATGGCTACACCTTC. Full variable domain (remainder filled in from reference TRBV29-1 and TRBJ1-2): SAVISQKPSRDICQRGTSLTIQCQVDSQVTMMFWYRQQPGQSLTLIATANQGSEATYESGFVIDKFPISRPNLTFSTLTVSNMSPEDSSIYLCSVEYVGLHGYTFGSGTRLTVV.

The chain links TRBV5-1 to TRBJ2-3, with 13 bases identical to TRBD2. V gave up 0 bases and J gave up 6 bases; unmatched junction bases: 1. This CDR3 is 15 amino acids long. CDR1 is SGHRS and CDR2 is YFSETQ in the germline V gene. Here the CDR3 DNA reads TGCGCCAGCAGCTTGGGGACTAGCGGGGGCGATACGCAGTATTTT. Amino acids: CASSLGTSGGDTQYF.

This clone occurred a few times. Sequence at one end of the junction differs from germline and may be a read error. The DNA for the CDR3 is TGCGCCAGCAGCCAACAAAGGACAGCGTCCTACGAGCAGTACTTC. Protein product: CASSQQRTASYEQYF. This chain links TRBV5-5 with TRBJ2-7; D might be TRBD1 (6 bases). The germline V gene encodes CDR1 SGHKS and CDR2 YYEKEE (reference sequence). The CDR3 sequence is 15 residues long.

The chain couples TRBV6-1 to TRBJ1-2; D gene ambiguous. Looked up from germline, CDR1 is MNHNS and CDR2 is SASEGT. The V gene lost 5 bases and the J gene lost 7 bases, with 8 bases spanning the gap. This CDR3 has 11 residues. CDR3 nucleotide sequence: TGTGCCAGCAGTTCACGTCGTGGCTACACCTTC. Protein sequence: CASSSRRGYTF.